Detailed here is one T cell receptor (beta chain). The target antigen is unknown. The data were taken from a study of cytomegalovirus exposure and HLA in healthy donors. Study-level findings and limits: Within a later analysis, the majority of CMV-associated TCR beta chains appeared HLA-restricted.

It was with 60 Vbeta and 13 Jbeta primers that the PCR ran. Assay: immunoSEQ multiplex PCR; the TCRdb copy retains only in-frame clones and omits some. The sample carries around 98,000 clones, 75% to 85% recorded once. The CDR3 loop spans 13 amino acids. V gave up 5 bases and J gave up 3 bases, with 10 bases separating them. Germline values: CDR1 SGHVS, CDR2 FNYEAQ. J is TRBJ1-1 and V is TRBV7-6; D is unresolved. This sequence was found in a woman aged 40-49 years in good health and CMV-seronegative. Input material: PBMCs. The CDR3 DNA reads TGTGCCAGCAGCCCGACTCGATACACTGAAGCTTTCTTT. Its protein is CASSPTRYTEAFF.